The rows below give T cell receptor beta chains drawn from one sample of a study of early T cells in non-severe SARS-CoV-2 infection. Each CDR3 protein gets one entry after TCRdb re-called the 5' RACE reads with MiXCR. The sample contains more than 70,000 distinct CDR3 sequences, about 12% of which appear only once. Input material: whole blood. The receptors stem from an adult who was a healthcare worker with PCR-confirmed SARS-CoV-2 infection or an uninfected control (not recorded which). Each CDR3 is given without its conserved first and last residue. Each record gives: J gene, V gene, CDR3 protein.

>TRBJ2-7|TRBV2
ASARPSGNYEQY
>TRBJ1-4|TRBV30
AWRPSQVGMGKLF
>TRBJ2-7|TRBV19
ASSRRTGGSDEQY
>TRBJ1-5|TRBV30
AWSTLSNQPQH
>TRBJ2-1|TRBV6-5
ASSYSSGWDEQF
>TRBJ2-5|TRBV3-1
ASSQDTGGVEETQY
>TRBJ2-7|TRBV18
ASSRSGGPQYEQY
>TRBJ1-1|TRBV12-5
ASGLVPNTEAF
>TRBJ1-2|TRBV6-5
ASSWTGAAYGYT
>TRBJ2-5|TRBV11-3
ASSLGSAGAQETQY
>TRBJ2-7|TRBV11-1
ASSPPRTSGRATEQY